The 17 T cell receptor beta chains presented below share a single source sample, sequenced in a study of Graves' ophthalmopathy and Graves' hyperthyroidism. Amplification of TCR beta CDR3 regions used RNA transcripts. HTBI-primed first-round RT-PCR preceded second-round multiplex PCR. TCRdb analysed the multiplex PCR reads with MiXCR anew, one entry per CDR3 protein. The sample has around 600,000 distinct CDR3 sequences; over 40% are singletons. Sample: peripheral blood. The receptors originated from an adult man with Graves' ophthalmopathy.

In the case of this clonotype: At one boundary the junction diverges from the germline segment, which might be a read error. The chain has TRBV9 and TRBJ1-1, with a weak D call TRBD1 (5 bases). Germline CDR1 and CDR2: SGDLS and YYNGEE. The length of the CDR3 is 15 residues. CDR3 residues: CASSARGGMNTEAFF. The CDR3 DNA follows: TGTGCCAGCAGCGCTAGGGGAGGCATGAACACTGAGGCTTTCTTT.

Comment on this clonotype: Because the CDR3 is missing its conserved closing phenylalanine or tryptophan, this is likely a read error. The chain links TRBV19 to TRBJ1-1, with 7 bases lining up with TRBD1. V was clipped by 5 bases and J by 4 bases; unmatched bases: 7. CDR1 LNHDA and CDR2 SQIVND come from the germline V gene (reference sequence). This CDR3 is 14 amino acids long. This chain's CDR3 is CASSPLTGSTEAFS. CDR3 DNA sequence: TGTGCCAGTAGTCCCCTGACAGGGAGCACTGAAGCTTTCTCT.

This clonotype was seen at least ten times. This chain connects TRBV29-1 to TRBJ1-1; D call uncertain. The CDR3 totals 12 residues. V lost 4 bases and J lost 5, with 11 bases in between. Germline lookup yields CDR1 SQVTM and CDR2 ANQGSEA. This CDR3 reads CSVVFQRTEAFF. The CDR3 DNA is TGCAGCGTTGTGTTCCAAAGAACTGAAGCTTTCTTT.

Details on this clonotype: It may be a read error: a sequence one base away is much more abundant. The chain combines TRBV10-3 with TRBJ1-5; tentatively, D is TRBD1 (6 bases). The CDR3 length is 12 residues. The V end lost 5 bases, the J end lost 10 bases, and 12 bases lay between the germline ends. Germline V CDR1 and CDR2: ENHRY, SYGVKD. This CDR3 is CAISQTGKPQHF. DNA of the CDR3: TGTGCCATCAGTCAGACAGGTAAACCCCAGCATTTT.

In this sample, this clonotype turned up many times. The J gene is TRBJ1-5, the V gene TRBV10-3, with 11 bases aligning to TRBD1. This CDR3 comprises 13 residues. CDR1 ENHRY and CDR2 SYGVKD come from the germline V gene. V lost 6 bases to trimming and J lost 5 bases; unmatched junction nucleotides: 0. In DNA form, the CDR3 reads TGTGCCATCAGGGGACAGGGGGATCAGCCCCAGCATTTT. Translated: CAIRGQGDQPQHF.

A word on this clonotype: The final CDR3 position lacks the conserved phenylalanine or tryptophan, pointing to a likely read error. This chain uses TRBV7-3 with TRBJ2-7; perhaps TRBD2 as D (6 bases). V gave up 5 bases and J gave up 3 bases, with 11 bases separating them. Per germline, CDR1 SGHTA and CDR2 FQGTGA. The CDR3 has 13 residues. CDR3 residues: CASSPRAGYEQYL. CDR3 sequence (DNA): TGTGCCAGCAGCCCCCGAGCGGGCTACGAGCAGTACCTC.

The chain combines TRBV7-9 with TRBJ2-1, with TRBD1 matching over 8 bases. Germline CDR1 is SEHNR and CDR2 is FQNEAQ (reference sequence). With V trimmed by 5 bases and J by 9 bases, 3 bases remained unmatched. The CDR3 covers 12 residues. CDR3 bases: TGTGCCAGCAGCGCAGGGGGCATTGAGCAGTTCTTC. It is translated as CASSAGGIEQFF.

This clonotype was counted many times. The V call is TRBV7-8, the J call TRBJ1-5, with a tentative D call TRBD1 (5 bases). The V and J ends lost 6 bases and 4 bases respectively, with 10 bases between them. The germline V gene has CDR1 SGHVS and CDR2 FQNEAQ. This CDR3 region has 13 residues. CDR3 in DNA: TGTGCCAGCAGTGGATGGGGGAATCAGCCCCAGCATTTT. This gives the protein CASSGWGNQPQHF.

This rearrangement joins TRBV7-9 to TRBJ2-5; possible D gene TRBD1, 5 bases. From germline, CDR1 is SEHNR and CDR2 FQNEAQ (reference sequence). The V end lost 5 bases, the J end lost 6 bases, and 16 bases lay between the germline ends. This CDR3 has 14 amino acids. CDR3 loop: CASSQGASSQTQYF. Written as DNA, the CDR3 is TGTGCCAGCAGCCAAGGGGCTTCGAGCCAGACCCAGTACTTC. Full variable domain (missing parts from reference TRBV7-9 and TRBJ2-5): DTGVSQNPRHKITKRGQNVTFRCDPISEHNRLYWYRQTLGQGPEFLTYFQNEAQLEKSRLLSDRFSAERPKGSFSTLEIQRTEQGDSAMYLCASSQGASSQTQYFGPGTRLLVL.

On this clonotype itself: The germline gene is not matched at one end of the junction; a read error may be the cause. The chain uses TRBV7-7 and TRBJ2-2; TRBD2 aligns across 9 bases. Germline V CDR1 and CDR2: SSHAT, FNYEAQ (reference sequence). The length of the CDR3 is 14 residues. CDR3 in amino acids: CASSHSGGGGELFF. As DNA, the CDR3 is TGTGCTAGCAGCCATAGCGGGGGCGGCGGGGAGCTGTTTTTT.

This chain connects TRBV15 to TRBJ2-6, with D hard to call. The CDR3 loop spans 15 amino acids. Between the trimmed V and J ends, which lost 10 bases and 2 bases, there was a span of 15 bases. The germline gives CDR1 LNHNV, CDR2 YYDKDF (reference sequence). CDR3 residues: CASSEVLTGANVLTF. The CDR3 bases are TGTGCCAGCAGTGAGGTTCTCACTGGGGCCAACGTCCTGACTTTC.

The rearrangement links TRBV12-3 or TRBV12-4 to TRBJ1-1; 8 bases fit TRBD1. The CDR3 consists of 15 residues. V lost 6 bases and J lost 6; bases outside the gene matches: 12. In nucleotides, the CDR3 is TGTGCCAGCAGGATGACAGGGGACCACTTCCCTGAAGCTTTCTTT. Translated, it gives CASRMTGDHFPEAFF.

This chain uses TRBV4-1 with TRBJ2-7; 8 bases agree with TRBD2. CDR1 and CDR2 from the germline V gene are MGHRA and YSYEKL. The CDR3 length is 16 residues. J gave up 6 bases and V 1 base, and 11 bases lay outside the gene matches. In DNA, the CDR3 is TGCGCCAGCAGCCAAGTCCCCCGAGCGGGAGTGGGCGAGCAGTACTTC. Translating gives CASSQVPRAGVGEQYF.

Many counts were recorded for this clonotype. The chain combines TRBV19 with TRBJ1-1, with 9 bases that match TRBD1. Germline loops: CDR1 LNHDA, CDR2 SQIVND (reference sequence). The CDR3 runs to 15 residues. J was trimmed by 6 bases and V by 6 bases; bases with no gene match: 11. In nucleotides, the CDR3 is TGTGCCAGTAGCCCACGTCGGGACAGGGCCCCTGAAGCTTTCTTT. This translates into CASSPRRDRAPEAFF.

About this clonotype: Because the CDR3 is missing its conserved closing phenylalanine or tryptophan, this is likely a read error. V gene TRBV7-9 combines with J gene TRBJ2-6; D not resolved. This CDR3 has 15 amino acids. Germline assignment: CDR1 SEHNR and CDR2 FQNEAQ (reference sequence). Here the CDR3 DNA reads TGTGCCAACAGCTTAGACCGCTCTGGGGCCAACGTCCTGACTCCA. Translating gives CANSLDRSGANVLTP.

This clonotype was found many times. The chain carries TRBV20-1 and TRBJ1-4; a weak D match, TRBD1 (5 bases). Trimming left V 6 bases short and J 8 bases short, with 19 bases between. CDR1 is DFQATT, CDR2 SNEGSKA, per germline (reference sequence). The CDR3 runs to 14 residues. The CDR3 here is CSAKGANREEKLFF. CDR3 nucleotides: TGCAGTGCGAAAGGGGCGAACAGAGAGGAAAAACTGTTTTTT.

Comment on this clonotype: One end of the junction is discordant with germline, which a read error may explain. J is TRBJ1-5 and V is TRBV7-8; tentative D call: TRBD1 (6 bases). CDR3 length: 16 residues. Germline CDR1 SGHVS, CDR2 FQNEAQ. CDR3 coding DNA: TGTGCCAGCAGCATAGTTCGAGGGGCAGGGGATCAGCCCCAACATTTT. Its protein is CASSIVRGAGDQPQHF.